These 27 T cell receptor beta chains were all obtained from the same sample, sequenced in a study of T cells in Graves' hyperthyroidism and ophthalmopathy. TCR beta CDR3 sequences were amplified from RNA transcripts. An initial round of RT-PCR targeting the TCR CDR3 relied on the HTBI primer set. TCRdb re-called the multiplex PCR reads through MiXCR, storing one row per CDR3 protein. The sample has roughly 500,000 distinct CDR3 sequences, about 43% seen once. Sequenced input: peripheral blood or thyroid tissue (not recorded which). These receptors were obtained from an adult woman with Graves' disease, either hyperthyroidism or ophthalmopathy (not recorded which).

The V gene is TRBV28, the J gene TRBJ2-2, with D unresolved. The CDR3 spans 17 residues. The V gene lost 5 bases and the J gene lost 4 bases, with 20 bases spanning the gap. Germline assignment: CDR1 MDHEN and CDR2 SYDVKM. The CDR3 region has the DNA TGTGCCAGCAGTCCCGTAGGAGTGGGGATTGTCACCGGGGAGCTGTTTTTT. Its translation: CASSPVGVGIVTGELFF.

The chain carries TRBV24-1 and TRBJ2-5, with D perhaps being TRBD1 or TRBD2 (6 bases each). This CDR3 has 15 residues. V was shortened by 4 bases and J by 5 bases, with 16 bases between the two germline ends. Germline CDR1 and CDR2: KGHDR and SFDVKD. The CDR3, as DNA: TGTGCCACCAGTGAGGGTAGGGGGGCCGGGGAGACCCAGTACTTC. Its protein product is CATSEGRGAGETQYF.

J is TRBJ1-2 and V is TRBV29-1; D gene uncertain. The germline gives CDR1 SQVTM, CDR2 ANQGSEA. The CDR3 covers 13 residues. V was trimmed by 0 bases and J by 4 bases, leaving 9 bases between them. The CDR3 region has the DNA TGCAGCGTTGAAGAGTCACAGACCTATGGCTACACCTTC. Its protein is CSVEESQTYGYTF.

This clonotype was detected ten times or more. The rearrangement uses TRBV20-1 and TRBJ2-7; possible D gene TRBD1, 6 bases. The CDR3 has 10 amino acids. CDR1 and CDR2 from the germline V gene are DFQATT and SNEGSKA (reference sequence). In nucleotides, the CDR3 is TGCAGGGCAGGGGATTACGAGCAGTACTTC. Translation gives CRAGDYEQYF.

This clonotype was seen at least ten times. J is TRBJ2-7 and V is TRBV11-2, with a tentative D call TRBD2 (5 bases). Germline-derived CDR1 and CDR2 are SGHAT and FQNNGV. Trimming took off 3 bases at V and 2 bases at J, with 8 bases between the two ends. There are 13 residues in the CDR3. CDR3 sequence (DNA): TGTGCCAGCAGCTTCGGGGTTGCCTACGAGCAGTACTTC. As protein: CASSFGVAYEQYF.

V usage is TRBV5-1 and J usage is TRBJ1-4; D unclear. The CDR3 sequence is 13 residues long. Germline V gives CDR1 SGHRS, CDR2 YFSETQ. The V gene lost 4 bases and the J gene lost 8 bases, with 12 bases spanning the gap. The CDR3 protein is CASSPEGQEKLFF. The CDR3 coding sequence is TGCGCCAGCAGCCCCGAGGGTCAGGAAAAACTGTTTTTT.

On this clonotype itself: Mismatch with germline at one junction end may stem from a read error. The chain uses TRBV29-1 and TRBJ2-2; D could derive from TRBD1 or TRBD2 (6 bases each). The germline gives CDR1 SQVTM, CDR2 ANQGSEA. This CDR3 is built from 17 residues. The CDR3 nucleotides are TGCAGCGTTCTCGGGGGCGGGGATGCAGGGGCGGCCGGGGAGCTGCTTTTT. This gives the protein CSVLGGGDAGAAGELLF.

This chain links TRBV7-3 with TRBJ2-2; 8 bases are a match to TRBD2. CDR3 length equals 15 residues. The V and J ends lost 6 bases and 4 bases, in that order; junction bases with no gene match: 7. From germline, CDR1 is SGHTA and CDR2 FQGTGA. The CDR3 spells CASSLSLAGTGELFF. The DNA for the CDR3 is TGTGCCAGCAGTTTGAGCCTAGCGGGCACCGGGGAGCTGTTTTTT.

The table lists this clonotype with many counts. The V and J genes are TRBV12-3 or TRBV12-4 and TRBJ1-5; the D is unclear. The CDR3 contains 13 residues. Trimming stripped 0 bases from V and 6 bases from J, with 6 bases between. CDR3 in DNA: TGTGCCAGCAGTTTAGCGCTTGGTCAGCCCCAGCATTTT. This sequence encodes CASSLALGQPQHF.

This chain connects TRBV7-9 to TRBJ2-6; D unresolved. Germline V CDR1 and CDR2: SEHNR, FQNEAQ (reference sequence). Trimming shortened V by 6 bases and J by 2 bases, and 14 bases separated the two germline ends. The CDR3 runs to 16 residues. CDR3 protein: CASRGRADTGANVLTF. As DNA, the CDR3 is TGTGCCAGCAGGGGTAGGGCTGACACTGGGGCCAACGTCCTGACTTTC. Full variable domain (rest looked up from reference TRBV7-9 and TRBJ2-6): DTGVSQNPRHKITKRGQNVTFRCDPISEHNRLYWYRQTLGQGPEFLTYFQNEAQLEKSRLLSDRFSAERPKGSFSTLEIQRTEQGDSAMYLCASRGRADTGANVLTFGAGSRLTVL.

V usage is TRBV12-3 or TRBV12-4 and J usage is TRBJ1-6; TRBD1 matches at 8 bases. The trim removed 6 bases at V and 6 bases at J, leaving 4 bases unmatched. CDR3 length: 14 residues. CDR3 DNA: TGTGCCAGCAGATCTGGACAGGGTAATTCACCCCTCCACTTT. Residues: CASRSGQGNSPLHF.

This clonotype showed up many times. V usage is TRBV4-1 and J usage is TRBJ1-1, with D uncertain. The length of the CDR3 is 15 residues. In germline, CDR1 is MGHRA, CDR2 YSYEKL. V was clipped by 4 bases and J by 4 bases, with 16 bases between them. The chain's CDR3 is CASSPTWGTGTEAFF. CDR3 nucleotides: TGCGCCAGCAGCCCCACGTGGGGAACGGGCACTGAAGCTTTCTTT.

The chain joins TRBV29-1 to TRBJ2-3; tentative D call: TRBD1 (5 bases). Trimming took off 4 bases at V and 3 bases at J, with 11 bases between the two ends. Germline-derived CDR1 and CDR2 are SQVTM and ANQGSEA. The CDR3 is made up of 13 amino acids. CDR3 amino acids: CSVGMRQTDTQYF. CDR3 nucleotide sequence: TGCAGCGTTGGAATGAGACAGACAGATACGCAGTATTTT.

This clonotype was found many times. This rearrangement joins TRBV5-1 to TRBJ1-3; D remains ambiguous. The germline gives CDR1 SGHRS, CDR2 YFSETQ. V lost 4 bases and J 4 bases, leaving 12 bases between the germline ends. CDR3 size: 14 residues. This CDR3 reads CASSPGTYGNTIYF. CDR3 in DNA: TGCGCCAGCAGCCCAGGCACGTACGGAAACACCATATATTTT. The entire variable domain, with the rest obtained from reference TRBV5-1 and TRBJ1-3, is as follows: KAGVTQTPRYLIKTRGQQVTLSCSPISGHRSVSWYQQTPGQGLQFLFEYFSETQRNKGNFPGRFSGRQFSNSRSEMNVSTLELGDSALYLCASSPGTYGNTIYFGEGSWLTVV.

This clonotype was recorded at least ten times. The rearrangement joins TRBV20-1 to TRBJ1-5; TRBD1 might be the D (5 bases). The CDR3 is 13 residues long. The germline V and J ends were trimmed by 0 bases and 9 bases, with 12 bases remaining between them. The germline V gene encodes CDR1 DFQATT and CDR2 SNEGSKA (reference sequence). The CDR3 is CSARDRGLGPQHF. The CDR3 DNA sequence: TGCAGTGCTAGAGATCGGGGGTTAGGGCCCCAGCATTTT.

This clonotype was counted a few times. The gene calls are TRBV5-1 and TRBJ2-1, with D possibly being TRBD1 (5 bases). This CDR3 comprises 14 residues. Trimming took 0 bases from V and 10 from J, leaving 14 bases between them. CDR1 SGHRS and CDR2 YFSETQ come from the germline V gene. The CDR3 region has the DNA TGCGCCAGCAGCTTGGCCACGCAGGGAAGGGAGCAGTTCTTC. Its translation is CASSLATQGREQFF. Looking up the rest from reference TRBV5-1 and TRBJ2-1 gives the full variable domain: KAGVTQTPRYLIKTRGQQVTLSCSPISGHRSVSWYQQTPGQGLQFLFEYFSETQRNKGNFPGRFSGRQFSNSRSEMNVSTLELGDSALYLCASSLATQGREQFFGPGTRLTVL.

This chain uses TRBV5-1 with TRBJ2-2; the match to TRBD2 covers 9 bases. The J segment lost 3 bases and the V segment lost 4 bases, leaving 4 bases of the junction unmatched. This CDR3 comprises 15 residues. Germline V gives CDR1 SGHRS, CDR2 YFSETQ. As DNA, the CDR3 is TGCGCCAGCAGCCAGACTAGCGGATACACCGGGGAGCTGTTTTTT. It codes for CASSQTSGYTGELFF.

The V and J genes are TRBV6-5 and TRBJ2-5, with 7 bases that match TRBD2. Germline trimming cut 2 bases from V and 10 bases from J; bases unmatched to any gene: 1. This CDR3 is built from 11 residues. CDR1 and CDR2 from the germline V gene are MNHEY and SVGAGI. The CDR3 bases are TGTGCCAGCAGTTACGGGGGGGTCCAGTACTTC. This translates into CASSYGGVQYF.

This clonotype was counted many times. This sequence joins TRBV10-3 and TRBJ2-7, with D possibly being TRBD2 (6 bases). The V and J ends lost 2 bases and 11 bases respectively, with 19 bases between them. The CDR3 extends over 14 amino acids. Germline lookup yields CDR1 ENHRY and CDR2 SYGVKD. The CDR3 region is CAISERGSGAPKYF. The CDR3 coding sequence is TGTGCCATCAGTGAGAGGGGTAGCGGAGCCCCGAAGTACTTC.

The V call is TRBV13, the J call TRBJ2-7; tentatively, D is TRBD2 (6 bases). The V gene's germline CDR1 is PRHDT and CDR2 FYEKMQ (reference sequence). The CDR3 sequence is 12 residues long. Trimming removed 4 bases at V and 6 bases at J, with 10 bases between. The CDR3 reads CASSSQTSEQYF. In DNA, the CDR3 is TGTGCCAGCAGCTCCCAGACTAGCGAGCAGTACTTC.

The rearrangement uses TRBV2 and TRBJ1-2; 7 bases map to TRBD1. The germline V gene has CDR1 SNHLY and CDR2 FYNNEI. Unmatched junction bases numbered 7, after V lost 5 bases and J lost 4 bases. The CDR3 contains 14 residues. CDR3 sequence reads: CASSTGAVGYGYTF. The CDR3 DNA sequence: TGTGCCAGCAGTACAGGGGCGGTCGGCTATGGCTACACCTTC.

The chain joins TRBV5-5 to TRBJ1-2; 7 bases are a match to TRBD1. The CDR3 has 16 residues. V trimming: 3 bases; J trimming: 6 bases; junction bases outside the gene matches: 14. Germline V gene data show CDR1 as SGHKS and CDR2 as YYEKEE (reference sequence). CDR3 residues: CASSYRDSQRWDGYTF. DNA for the CDR3: TGTGCCAGCAGCTACCGGGACAGCCAACGTTGGGATGGCTACACCTTC.

There are a few counts of this clonotype. The chain has TRBV19 and TRBJ2-6; unclear D gene. The CDR3 consists of 15 residues. Trimming left V 6 bases short and J 3 bases short, with 12 bases between. Per the germline V gene, CDR1 is LNHDA and CDR2 is SQIVND (reference sequence). CDR3 sequence (DNA): TGTGCCAGTAGCACTATGACTGGTGGGGCCAACGTCCTGACTTTC. Protein sequence: CASSTMTGGANVLTF.

The V and J genes are TRBV5-6 and TRBJ1-2; weak D call: TRBD1 (5 bases). V lost 0 bases and J lost 5, with 20 bases in between. The germline gives CDR1 SGHDT, CDR2 YYEEEE. The CDR3 has 17 residues. The CDR3 bases are TGTGCCAGCAGCTTGGCGCCGAGCTACGAGCAGGGTTATGGCTACACCTTC. Protein: CASSLAPSYEQGYGYTF.

About this clonotype itself: A single base separates this from a much larger clone, so it may be a read error. This sequence joins TRBV6-5 and TRBJ1-3; D call uncertain. The CDR3 has 16 amino acids. Germline lookup yields CDR1 MNHEY and CDR2 SVGAGI. In DNA, the CDR3 is TGTGCCATCAGTCCCCAGGTGGCGATGACTGGAAACACCATATATTTT. Translated: CAISPQVAMTGNTIYF.

The V call is TRBV29-1, the J call TRBJ2-1; TRBD2 might be the D (6 bases). The CDR3 sequence is 16 residues long. Germline assignment: CDR1 SQVTM and CDR2 ANQGSEA. Trimming removed 7 bases at V and 0 bases at J, with 19 bases between. The CDR3 spells CSASPGGYSSYNEQFF. The CDR3 DNA reads as TGCAGCGCCAGCCCAGGAGGGTATAGCTCCTACAATGAGCAGTTCTTC.

The chain joins TRBV20-1 to TRBJ2-1; D call uncertain. The V end lost 5 bases, the J end lost 7 bases, and 15 bases lay between the germline ends. This CDR3 is built from 13 residues. Per germline, CDR1 DFQATT and CDR2 SNEGSKA (reference sequence). As DNA, the CDR3 is TGCAGTGCTTCAGAAACCGTCTCTAATGAGCAGTTCTTC. Translation gives CSASETVSNEQFF.